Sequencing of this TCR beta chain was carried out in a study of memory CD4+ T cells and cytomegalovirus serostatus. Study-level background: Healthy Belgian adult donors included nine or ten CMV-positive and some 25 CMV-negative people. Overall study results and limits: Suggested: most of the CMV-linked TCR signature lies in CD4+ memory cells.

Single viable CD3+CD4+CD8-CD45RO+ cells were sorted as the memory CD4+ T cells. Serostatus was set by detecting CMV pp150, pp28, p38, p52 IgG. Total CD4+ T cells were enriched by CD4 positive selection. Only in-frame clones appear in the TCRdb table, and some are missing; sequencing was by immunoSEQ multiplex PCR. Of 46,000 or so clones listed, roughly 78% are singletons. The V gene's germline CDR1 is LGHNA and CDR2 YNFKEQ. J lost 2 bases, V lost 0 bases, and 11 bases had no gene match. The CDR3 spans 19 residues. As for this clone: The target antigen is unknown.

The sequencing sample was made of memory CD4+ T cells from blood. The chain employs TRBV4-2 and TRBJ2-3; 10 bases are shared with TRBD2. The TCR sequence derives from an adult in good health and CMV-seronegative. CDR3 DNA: TGTGCCAGCAGCCAAGACCCTCGCCCTAGCGGGGGCCTCACAGATACGCAGTATTTT. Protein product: CASSQDPRPSGGLTDTQYF.